This T cell receptor (beta chain) derives from a study of cytomegalovirus exposure and HLA in healthy donors. Study-wide results and caveats: Follow-up analysis found HLA locus-dependent TCR association rates, highest for DRB1 and lowest for HLA-C.

To note about this clone: Its antigen is not identified.

Germline lookup yields CDR1 SGHTA and CDR2 FQGNSA. V dropped 5 bases and J dropped 5; count of bases not matched to a gene: 4. The CDR3 is 16 amino acids. PCR was performed using 60 Vbeta and 13 Jbeta primers. Profiled with immunoSEQ multiplex PCR; TCRdb holds only in-frame clones, not every one. Of fewer than 60,000 clones in the sample, about 71% were seen once. The sample was PBMCs. This TCR derives from a woman between 50 and 59 years old in good health and CMV-seropositive. The rearrangement joins TRBV7-2 to TRBJ2-1; TRBD2 matches 15 bases. The CDR3 DNA reads TGTGCCAGCAGCATAGGGACTAGCGGGAGGAACAATGAGCAGTTCTTC. Translating it yields CASSIGTSGRNNEQFF.